A single sample gave rise to the 6 T cell receptor beta chains below, sequenced in a study of T cell repertoires in ileal Crohn's disease. Regarding time point: neoterminal ileum biopsy at postoperative endoscopy, about 6 months after surgery. Sequencing was performed with immunoSEQ multiplex PCR; in TCRdb, only in-frame clones are kept and a portion is missing. Counted here are approximately 12,000 clones, roughly 73% occurring once; the ten biggest clones make up 7% to 9%. The sample taken for sequencing was ileal tissue. Receptors were obtained from an adult with Crohn's disease.

The chain is built from TRBV7-9 and TRBJ1-6; no definite D call. The CDR3 is 17 residues long. Germline CDR1 SEHNR, CDR2 FQNEAQ (reference sequence). Trimming took off 7 bases at V and 5 bases at J, with 21 bases between the two ends. The CDR3 here is CASKASNRFGHNSPLHF. CDR3 nucleotide sequence: TGTGCCAGCAAGGCCTCTAACCGCTTTGGACATAATTCACCCCTCCACTTT.

This clone was seen only a few times. The V and J genes are TRBV6-1 and TRBJ2-7; D assignment may be TRBD1 or TRBD2 (5 bases each). The V gene's germline CDR1 is MNHNS and CDR2 SASEGT. This CDR3 contains 16 residues. V was trimmed by 0 bases and J by 6 bases, leaving 18 bases between them. CDR3 in DNA: TGTGCCAGCAGTGAAGCCCAAAGCAGGGCAGCGGTCGAGCAGTACTTC. Amino acid sequence: CASSEAQSRAAVEQYF.

The gene calls are TRBV4-2 and TRBJ1-1; no firm D call. V was trimmed by 0 bases and J by 8 bases, leaving 13 bases between them. CDR1 is LGHNA and CDR2 is YNFKEQ in the germline V gene. The CDR3 length is 14 residues. The chain's CDR3 is CASSQEIYRSEAFF. CDR3 bases: TGTGCCAGCAGCCAAGAGATATACCGCTCGGAAGCTTTCTTT.

The chain carries TRBV9 and TRBJ1-6, with D hard to call. V lost 4 bases to trimming and J lost 8 bases, with 13 bases between them. The CDR3 extends over 14 amino acids. CDR1 is SGDLS and CDR2 is YYNGEE in the germline V gene. CDR3 nucleotides: TGTGCCAGCAGCCTCCTCTTCGCGGATTCACCCCTCCACTTT. The encoded protein is CASSLLFADSPLHF.

The chain links TRBV7-2 to TRBJ1-6; 8 nucleotides align to TRBD1. The V segment lost 2 bases and the J segment 0 bases; nucleotides outside the gene matches: 3. Per germline, CDR1 SGHTA and CDR2 FQGNSA. The CDR3 has 17 residues. The CDR3 sequence: CASSLSGGLSYNSPLHF. CDR3 nucleotides: TGTGCCAGCAGCTTATCAGGGGGCCTCTCCTATAATTCACCCCTCCACTTT. The full variable domain, with the rest looked up from reference TRBV7-2 and TRBJ1-6, is GAGVSQSPSNKVTEKGKDVELRCDPISGHTALYWYRQSLGQGLEFLIYFQGNSAPDKSGLPSDRFSAERTGGSVSTLTIQRTQQEDSAVYLCASSLSGGLSYNSPLHFGNGTRLTVT.

The V gene is TRBV2, the J gene TRBJ1-2, with 7 bases that match TRBD1. The V segment lost 4 bases and the J segment 5 bases; nucleotides outside the gene matches: 7. CDR1 and CDR2 from the germline V gene are SNHLY and FYNNEI. CDR3 length equals 14 residues. The CDR3 region is CASSGEGARYGYTF. CDR3 coding DNA: TGTGCCAGCAGTGGTGAGGGGGCCAGGTATGGCTACACCTTC.